These 9 T cell receptor beta chains were sequenced from one sample in a study of T cell responses to AZD1222 COVID-19 vaccine. Libraries were prepared by immunoSEQ multiplex PCR; TCRdb keeps only in-frame clonotypes and omits some of them. Of roughly 76,000 clones detected, roughly 88% appear once; the ten largest clones hold approximately 10%. The starting material was peripheral blood, obtained on day 0 of AZD1222 vaccination. The origin of the receptors is an adult in good health.

The V call is TRBV9, the J call TRBJ2-1, with D perhaps TRBD2 (5 bases). Germline loops: CDR1 SGDLS, CDR2 YYNGEE. This CDR3 has 16 amino acids. V lost 3 bases to trimming and J lost 1 base, with 14 bases between them. Here the CDR3 reads CASSAAYSGSYNEQFF. The CDR3 nucleotides are TGTGCCAGCAGCGCCGCTTACTCGGGGTCCTACAATGAGCAGTTCTTC.

The chain combines TRBV28 with TRBJ1-1, with TRBD1 identical over 12 bases. Germline-derived CDR1 and CDR2 are MDHEN and SYDVKM. V shed 5 bases, J shed 11 bases, and the junction held 15 bases outside the gene matches. The CDR3 contains 16 residues. Here the CDR3 reads CASSPGGQGAAFGAFF. In DNA form, the CDR3 reads TGTGCCAGCAGTCCTGGGGGACAGGGGGCAGCCTTCGGGGCTTTCTTT.

The CDR3, as DNA: TGTGCCAGCAGCTTAGCTCACTTTACAGGGCCGCGGGGTTACGAGCAGTACTTC. Amino acid sequence: CASSLAHFTGPRGYEQYF. The rearrangement links TRBV7-8 to TRBJ2-7; the D gene could be TRBD1 or TRBD2 (6 bases each). V shed 0 bases and J shed 4 bases, with 22 bases lying between them. CDR3 size: 18 residues. CDR1 and CDR2 (germline): SGHVS, FQNEAQ.

The count of this clone is one. The chain carries TRBV19 and TRBJ2-5; D is possibly TRBD1 (6 bases). Germline CDR1 reads LNHDA; CDR2 reads SQIVND (reference sequence). The CDR3 has 14 residues. V lost 9 bases and J lost 2, with 16 bases in between. The CDR3, as DNA: TGTGCCAGCCAGGCGACAGGTGGGCAAGAGACCCAGTACTTC. Its translation: CASQATGGQETQYF.

V usage is TRBV7-2 and J usage is TRBJ1-3; possibly TRBD1 for D (6 bases). Germline CDR1 and CDR2: SGHTA and FQGNSA. Trimming removed 7 bases at V and 7 bases at J, with 14 bases between. This CDR3 is built from 13 residues. The CDR3 loop is CASTTQRGNTIYF. The DNA of the CDR3 is TGTGCCAGCACCACACAGAGGGGGAACACCATATATTTT. Combining the CDR3 with reference TRBV7-2 and TRBJ1-3 gives the whole variable domain GAGVSQSPSNKVTEKGKDVELRCDPISGHTALYWYRQSLGQGLEFLIYFQGNSAPDKSGLPSDRFSAERTGGSVSTLTIQRTQQEDSAVYLCASTTQRGNTIYFGEGSWLTVV.

The chain is built from TRBV7-9 and TRBJ2-2; TRBD2 matches at 11 bases. Looked up from germline, CDR1 is SEHNR and CDR2 is FQNEAQ (reference sequence). V shed 5 bases and J 3 bases; nucleotides not matched to a gene: 5. The CDR3 sequence is 16 residues long. The CDR3 coding sequence is TGTGCCAGCAGCCCCGGGACTAGCGGTTACACCGGGGAGCTGTTTTTT. This translates into CASSPGTSGYTGELFF.

The chain is built from TRBV28 and TRBJ2-1; tentatively, D is TRBD2 (8 bases). Germline V gene lookup returns CDR1 MDHEN and CDR2 SYDVKM. The V end was cut by 7 bases, the J end by 4 bases, with 26 bases between. This CDR3 is 18 amino acids long. In nucleotides, the CDR3 is TGTGCCAGCACCCGACAGGGCTTTAGCGGGAAAAAGTACAATGAGCAGTTCTTC. Protein sequence: CASTRQGFSGKKYNEQFF.

The chain is built from TRBV7-2 and TRBJ2-7; TRBD2 matches 7 bases. J gave up 0 bases and V 1 base, and 3 bases lay outside the gene matches. The germline gives CDR1 SGHTA, CDR2 FQGNSA. The CDR3 contains 15 residues. CDR3 DNA sequence: TGTGCCAGCAGCTTAGTCGGGGAGGGCTCCTACGAGCAGTACGTC. It specifies CASSLVGEGSYEQYV.

This clone has only one observation. The CDR3 DNA reads TGTGCCAGCAGCGCCGGGACTAGCGGAAGCACAGATACGCAGTATTTT. It specifies CASSAGTSGSTDTQYF. J is TRBJ2-3 and V is TRBV11-3, with 11 bases aligning to TRBD2. Germline V gives CDR1 SGHNT, CDR2 YENEEA. This CDR3 is 16 amino acids long. The J segment lost 0 bases and the V segment lost 5 bases, leaving 4 bases of the junction unmatched.